This is a list of T cell receptor beta chains from one sample in a study of blood T cells in healthy people across ages. TCRdb redid the calling of the 5' RACE reads with MiXCR, one entry per CDR3 protein. The sample has about 1.8 million distinct CDR3 sequences, less than 50% seen once. The sequencing sample was made of blood. The receptors shown here come from a woman aged 40 to 50 in good health. Both conserved end residues are part of each CDR3. Each record gives: V gene, J gene, clone size, D gene, CDR3 length, CDR3 protein, CDR3 DNA. D genes are given only for firm matches. Rows may omit the clone size; those that give it use once, few, many or a size class.

V gene: TRBV6-5; J gene: TRBJ1-2; clone size: .; D gene: .; CDR3 length: 13; CDR3 protein: CASTAQGLRGYTF; CDR3 DNA: TGTGCCAGCACCGCCCAGGGGCTAAGGGGCTACACCTTC
V gene: TRBV7-2; J gene: TRBJ2-1; clone size: few; D gene: TRBD2; CDR3 length: 17; CDR3 protein: CASSTRTSGGAGNEQFF; CDR3 DNA: TGTGCCAGCAGCACCAGGACTAGCGGGGGGGCAGGCAATGAGCAGTTCTTC
V gene: TRBV10-3; J gene: TRBJ2-7; clone size: .; D gene: .; CDR3 length: 16; CDR3 protein: CAISNTGGLSSYEQYF; CDR3 DNA: TGTGCCATCAGTAATACCGGGGGCCTATCCTCCTACGAGCAGTACTTC
V gene: TRBV7-7; J gene: TRBJ2-2; clone size: .; D gene: TRBD1; CDR3 length: 16; CDR3 protein: CASRLGTGGNTGELFF; CDR3 DNA: TGTGCTAGCAGACTCGGAACAGGGGGTAACACCGGGGAGCTGTTTTTT
V gene: TRBV6-1; J gene: TRBJ1-2; clone size: .; D gene: .; CDR3 length: 13; CDR3 protein: CASSERWDYGYTF; CDR3 DNA: TGTGCCAGCAGTGAAAGGTGGGACTATGGCTACACCTTC
V gene: TRBV12-3/TRBV12-4; J gene: TRBJ1-5; clone size: few; D gene: TRBD1; CDR3 length: 16; CDR3 protein: CASRPGTGARGQPQHF; CDR3 DNA: TGTGCCAGCAGACCTGGGACAGGGGCGCGTGGTCAGCCCCAGCATTTT
V gene: TRBV4-3; J gene: TRBJ2-1; clone size: .; D gene: .; CDR3 length: 14; CDR3 protein: CASSQHDGVNEQFF; CDR3 DNA: TGCGCCAGCAGCCAACATGACGGGGTCAATGAGCAGTTCTTC
V gene: TRBV24-1; J gene: TRBJ2-5; clone size: .; D gene: TRBD1; CDR3 length: 16; CDR3 protein: CATSDLARDRKETQYF; CDR3 DNA: TGTGCCACCAGTGATTTGGCTCGGGACAGAAAAGAGACCCAGTACTTC
V gene: TRBV2; J gene: TRBJ2-3; clone size: .; D gene: TRBD2; CDR3 length: 16; CDR3 protein: CASTPSGGAGTDTQYF; CDR3 DNA: TGTGCCAGCACTCCTAGCGGGGGGGCGGGGACAGATACGCAGTATTTT
V gene: TRBV7-2; J gene: TRBJ2-4; clone size: .; D gene: .; CDR3 length: 13; CDR3 protein: CASSLEGFGGQYF; CDR3 DNA: TGTGCCAGCAGCTTAGAAGGGTTTGGCGGGCAGTACTTC
V gene: TRBV25-1; J gene: TRBJ2-5; clone size: once; D gene: .; CDR3 length: 14; CDR3 protein: CASSEWAGVETQYF; CDR3 DNA: TGTGCCAGCAGTGAATGGGCAGGGGTGGAGACCCAGTACTTC
V gene: TRBV7-2; J gene: TRBJ1-2; clone size: .; D gene: .; CDR3 length: 14; CDR3 protein: CASSLALFGPGYTF; CDR3 DNA: TGTGCCAGCAGCTTAGCGCTTTTCGGCCCTGGCTACACCTTC
V gene: TRBV20-1; J gene: TRBJ2-7; clone size: .; D gene: .; CDR3 length: 14; CDR3 protein: CSARDRAGTYEQYF; CDR3 DNA: TGCAGTGCTAGAGACAGGGCCGGGACCTACGAGCAGTACTTC
V gene: TRBV4-3; J gene: TRBJ2-1; clone size: .; D gene: .; CDR3 length: 14; CDR3 protein: CASSRGRRGGEQFF; CDR3 DNA: TGCGCCAGCAGCCGAGGAAGAAGGGGGGGTGAGCAGTTCTTC
V gene: TRBV20-1; J gene: TRBJ1-2; clone size: .; D gene: .; CDR3 length: 14; CDR3 protein: CSARDQDRSYGYTF; CDR3 DNA: TGCAGTGCTAGAGATCAAGACAGGAGCTATGGCTACACCTTC
V gene: TRBV7-9; J gene: TRBJ2-7; clone size: .; D gene: TRBD1; CDR3 length: 14; CDR3 protein: CASSAWTGDNEQYF; CDR3 DNA: TGTGCCAGCAGCGCCTGGACAGGGGACAATGAGCAGTACTTC
V gene: TRBV14; J gene: TRBJ2-7; clone size: many; D gene: TRBD1; CDR3 length: 14; CDR3 protein: CASSHPGQGYEQYF; CDR3 DNA: TGTGCCAGCAGCCATCCTGGACAGGGGTACGAGCAGTACTTC
V gene: TRBV9; J gene: TRBJ2-1; clone size: .; D gene: TRBD2; CDR3 length: 14; CDR3 protein: CATAPGLEPYEQFF; CDR3 DNA: TGTGCCACCGCACCGGGACTAGAACCTTATGAGCAGTTCTTC
V gene: TRBV10-3; J gene: TRBJ2-3; clone size: .; D gene: .; CDR3 length: 14; CDR3 protein: CAISIGGSTDTQYF; CDR3 DNA: TGTGCCATCAGTATAGGGGGGAGCACAGATACGCAGTATTTT
V gene: TRBV20-1; J gene: TRBJ2-1; clone size: .; D gene: TRBD2; CDR3 length: 15; CDR3 protein: CSARDRRGDYNGQFF; CDR3 DNA: TGCAGTGCTAGAGATCGGCGGGGGGATTACAATGGGCAGTTCTTC
V gene: TRBV6-2/TRBV6-3; J gene: TRBJ2-5; clone size: .; D gene: .; CDR3 length: 16; CDR3 protein: CASTSVGHPYQETQYF; CDR3 DNA: TGTGCCAGCACTTCCGTTGGGCACCCGTACCAAGAGACCCAGTACTTC
V gene: TRBV4-3; J gene: TRBJ1-4; clone size: .; D gene: .; CDR3 length: 16; CDR3 protein: CASSQDEAGQGEKLFF; CDR3 DNA: TGCGCCAGCAGCCAAGATGAGGCAGGGCAGGGTGAAAAACTGTTTTTT
V gene: TRBV27; J gene: TRBJ2-1; clone size: .; D gene: .; CDR3 length: 15; CDR3 protein: CASSFRKSSYNEQFF; CDR3 DNA: TGTGCCAGCAGTTTTCGCAAGAGCTCCTACAATGAGCAGTTCTTC
V gene: TRBV3-1; J gene: TRBJ2-7; clone size: .; D gene: TRBD1; CDR3 length: 14; CDR3 protein: CASSKRQGSYEQYF; CDR3 DNA: TGTGCCAGCAGCAAGAGACAGGGTTCTTACGAGCAGTACTTC
V gene: TRBV7-6; J gene: TRBJ2-1; clone size: .; D gene: .; CDR3 length: 13; CDR3 protein: CASSLGAMGEQFF; CDR3 DNA: TGTGCCAGCAGCTTAGGTGCTATGGGTGAGCAGTTCTTC
V gene: TRBV27; J gene: TRBJ1-2; clone size: .; D gene: TRBD1; CDR3 length: 14; CDR3 protein: CASSRDRLLSGYTF; CDR3 DNA: TGTGCCAGCAGCCGGGACAGGCTTCTCAGCGGCTACACCTTC